This TCR beta chain was recovered during a study of blood T cell repertoires in COVID-19. The participants were between about 18 and 90 years old and came from 24 US areas. Clinical history reported by participants formed the basis on which cohorts were assigned. Method: immunoSEQ multiplex PCR; TCRdb's copy keeps in-frame clones and lacks some. The sample records about half a million clones, 75% to 90% being singletons. Germline lookup yields CDR1 MNHEY and CDR2 SVGAGI. The CDR3 is 15 residues long. V dropped 7 bases and J dropped 0 bases, with 13 bases sitting between them. The sequencing sample was made of PBMCs or T cells enriched from blood (not recorded which). The sequence came from a woman aged 60-75 years who had recovered from COVID-19. V is TRBV6-5 and J is TRBJ1-3; D may be TRBD1 (5 bases). The CDR3 loop is CASTQGGSSGNTIYF. The CDR3 DNA reads as TGTGCCAGCACGCAGGGAGGTAGCTCTGGAAACACCATATATTTT.